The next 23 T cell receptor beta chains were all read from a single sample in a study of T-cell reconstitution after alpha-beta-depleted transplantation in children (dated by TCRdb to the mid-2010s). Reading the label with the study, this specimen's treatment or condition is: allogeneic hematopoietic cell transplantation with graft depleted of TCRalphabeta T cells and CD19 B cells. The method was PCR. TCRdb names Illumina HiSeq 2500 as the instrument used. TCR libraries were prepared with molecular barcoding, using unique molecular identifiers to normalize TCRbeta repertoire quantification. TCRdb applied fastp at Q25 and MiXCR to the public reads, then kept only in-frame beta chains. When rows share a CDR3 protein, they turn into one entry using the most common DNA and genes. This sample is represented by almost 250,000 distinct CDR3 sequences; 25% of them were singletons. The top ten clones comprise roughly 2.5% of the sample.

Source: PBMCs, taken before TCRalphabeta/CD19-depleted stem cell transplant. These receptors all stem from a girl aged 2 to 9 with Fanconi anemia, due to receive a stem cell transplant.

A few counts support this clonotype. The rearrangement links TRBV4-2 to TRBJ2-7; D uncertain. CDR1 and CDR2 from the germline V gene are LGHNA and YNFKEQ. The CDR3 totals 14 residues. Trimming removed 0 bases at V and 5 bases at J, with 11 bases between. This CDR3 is CASSQDGPGHEQYF. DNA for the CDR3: TGTGCCAGCAGCCAAGATGGGCCGGGCCACGAGCAGTACTTC.

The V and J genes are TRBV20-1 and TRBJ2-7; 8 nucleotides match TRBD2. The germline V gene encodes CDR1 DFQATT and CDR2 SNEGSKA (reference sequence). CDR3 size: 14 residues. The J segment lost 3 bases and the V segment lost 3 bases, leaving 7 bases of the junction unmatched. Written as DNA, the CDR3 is TGCAGTGCTAGTAACGCGGGAGGAGGCTACGAGCAGTACTTC. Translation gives CSASNAGGGYEQYF.

The CDR3 loop is CSARTGEQFF. In DNA, the CDR3 is TGCAGTGCTAGGACCGGGGAGCAGTTCTTC. The chain carries TRBV20-1 and TRBJ2-1; D gene ambiguous. V lost 3 bases to trimming and J lost 10 bases, with 7 bases between them. The CDR3 runs 10 residues. Germline V gene lookup returns CDR1 DFQATT and CDR2 SNEGSKA (reference sequence).

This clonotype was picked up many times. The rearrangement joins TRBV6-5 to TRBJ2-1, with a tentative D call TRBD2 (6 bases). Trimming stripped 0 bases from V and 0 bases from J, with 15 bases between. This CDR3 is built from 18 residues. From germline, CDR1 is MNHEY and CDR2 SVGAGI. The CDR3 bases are TGTGCCAGCAGTTACTCGAGAGACCGGGACTTCTCCTACAATGAGCAGTTCTTC. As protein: CASSYSRDRDFSYNEQFF.

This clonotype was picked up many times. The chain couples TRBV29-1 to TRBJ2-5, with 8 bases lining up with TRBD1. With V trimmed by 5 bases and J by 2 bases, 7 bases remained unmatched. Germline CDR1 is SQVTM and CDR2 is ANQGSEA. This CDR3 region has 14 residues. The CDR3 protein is CSVKANRGQETQYF. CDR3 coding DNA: TGCAGCGTTAAGGCGAACAGGGGGCAAGAGACCCAGTACTTC.

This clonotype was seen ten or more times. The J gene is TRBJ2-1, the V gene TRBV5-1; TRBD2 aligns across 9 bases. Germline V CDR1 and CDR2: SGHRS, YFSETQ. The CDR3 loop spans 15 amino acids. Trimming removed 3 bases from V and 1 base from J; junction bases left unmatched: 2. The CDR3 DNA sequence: TGCGCCAGCAGCTCAGGACTAGCGTCCTACAATGAGCAGTTCTTC. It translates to CASSSGLASYNEQFF.

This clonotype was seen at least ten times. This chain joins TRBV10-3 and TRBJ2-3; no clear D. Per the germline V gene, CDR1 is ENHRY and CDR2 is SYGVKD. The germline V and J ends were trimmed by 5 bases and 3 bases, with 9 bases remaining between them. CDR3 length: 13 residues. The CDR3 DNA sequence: TGTGCCATCAGTTCGGATAGAACAGATACGCAGTATTTT. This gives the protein CAISSDRTDTQYF.

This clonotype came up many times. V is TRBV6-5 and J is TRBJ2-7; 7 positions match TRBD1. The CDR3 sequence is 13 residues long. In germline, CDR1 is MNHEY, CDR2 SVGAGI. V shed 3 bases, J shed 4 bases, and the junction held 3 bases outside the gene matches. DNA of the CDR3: TGTGCCAGCAGTTATAGGGGGCGTTACGAGCAGTACTTC. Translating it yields CASSYRGRYEQYF.

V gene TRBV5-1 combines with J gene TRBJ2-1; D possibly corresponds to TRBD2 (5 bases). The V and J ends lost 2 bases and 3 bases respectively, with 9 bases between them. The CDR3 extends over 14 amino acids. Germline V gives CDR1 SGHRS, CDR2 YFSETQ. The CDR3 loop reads CASSLVGLYNEQFF. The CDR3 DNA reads TGCGCCAGCAGCTTAGTCGGACTCTACAATGAGCAGTTCTTC.

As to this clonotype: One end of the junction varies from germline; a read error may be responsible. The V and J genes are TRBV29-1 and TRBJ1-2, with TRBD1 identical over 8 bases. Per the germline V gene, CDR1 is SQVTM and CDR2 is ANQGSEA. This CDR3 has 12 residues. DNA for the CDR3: TGCAGCGTTGGGGCAGGGGGCCATGGCTGCACCTTC. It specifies CSVGAGGHGCTF.

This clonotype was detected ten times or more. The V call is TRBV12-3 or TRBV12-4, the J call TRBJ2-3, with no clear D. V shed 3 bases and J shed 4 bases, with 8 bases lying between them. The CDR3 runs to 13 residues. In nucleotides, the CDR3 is TGTGCCAGCAGTTTGAGGCGCCCAGATACGCAGTATTTT. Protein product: CASSLRRPDTQYF.

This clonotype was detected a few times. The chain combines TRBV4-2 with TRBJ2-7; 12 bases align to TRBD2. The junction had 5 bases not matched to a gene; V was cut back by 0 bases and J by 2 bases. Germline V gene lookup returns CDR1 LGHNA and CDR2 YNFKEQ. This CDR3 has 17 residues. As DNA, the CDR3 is TGTGCCAGCAGCCAAGAACCGTGGACTAGCGGGGCCTACGAGCAGTACTTC. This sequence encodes CASSQEPWTSGAYEQYF.

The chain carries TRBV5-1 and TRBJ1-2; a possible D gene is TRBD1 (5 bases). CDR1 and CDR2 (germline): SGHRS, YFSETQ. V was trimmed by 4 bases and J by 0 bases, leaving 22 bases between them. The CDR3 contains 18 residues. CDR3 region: CASSRFDSSYATNYGYTF. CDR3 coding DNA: TGCGCCAGCAGCCGGTTCGACAGCTCCTACGCTACTAACTATGGCTACACCTTC.

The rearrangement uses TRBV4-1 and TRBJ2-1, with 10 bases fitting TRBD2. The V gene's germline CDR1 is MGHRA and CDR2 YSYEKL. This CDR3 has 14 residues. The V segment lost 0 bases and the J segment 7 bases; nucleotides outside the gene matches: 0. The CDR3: CASSQETSGNEQFF. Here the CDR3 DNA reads TGCGCCAGCAGCCAAGAGACTAGCGGGAATGAGCAGTTCTTC.

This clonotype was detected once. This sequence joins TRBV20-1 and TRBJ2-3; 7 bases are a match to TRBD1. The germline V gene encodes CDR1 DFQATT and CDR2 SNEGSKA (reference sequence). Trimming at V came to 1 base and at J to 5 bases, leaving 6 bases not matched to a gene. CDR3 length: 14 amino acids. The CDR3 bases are TGCAGTGCTAGAGGGGGCTCAGGGGGAGATACGCAGTATTTT. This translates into CSARGGSGGDTQYF.

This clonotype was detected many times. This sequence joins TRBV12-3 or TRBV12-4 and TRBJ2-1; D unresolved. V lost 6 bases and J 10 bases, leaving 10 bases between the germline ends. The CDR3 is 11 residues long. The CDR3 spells CASSPNSEQFF. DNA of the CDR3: TGTGCCAGCAGCCCCAATAGCGAGCAGTTCTTC.

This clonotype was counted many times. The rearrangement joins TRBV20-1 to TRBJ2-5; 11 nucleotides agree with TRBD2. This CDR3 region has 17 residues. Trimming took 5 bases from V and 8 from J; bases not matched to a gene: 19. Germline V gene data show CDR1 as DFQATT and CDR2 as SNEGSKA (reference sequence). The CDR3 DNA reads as TGCAGTGCTCCTGAGGGAAATCTAGCGGGAGGAGTTGAAACCCAGTACTTC. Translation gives CSAPEGNLAGGVETQYF.

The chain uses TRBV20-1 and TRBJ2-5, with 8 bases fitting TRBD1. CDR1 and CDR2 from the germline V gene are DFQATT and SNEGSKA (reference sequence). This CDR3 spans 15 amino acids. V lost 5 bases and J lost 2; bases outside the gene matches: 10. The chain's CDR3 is CSARARTGRQETQYF. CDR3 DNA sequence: TGCAGTGCTCGAGCCAGGACAGGGAGGCAAGAGACCCAGTACTTC.

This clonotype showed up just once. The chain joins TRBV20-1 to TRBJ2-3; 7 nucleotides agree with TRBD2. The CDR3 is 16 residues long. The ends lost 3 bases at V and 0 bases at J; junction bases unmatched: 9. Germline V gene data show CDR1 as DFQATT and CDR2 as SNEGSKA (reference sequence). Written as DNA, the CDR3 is TGCAGTGCTAGTGCCCTAGCGGTGACTAGCACAGATACGCAGTATTTT. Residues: CSASALAVTSTDTQYF.

For the CDR3, the DNA is TGTGCCAGCGCACATCCGAGGAATCGTGGCTACACCTTC. Its protein is CASAHPRNRGYTF. The chain has TRBV7-9 and TRBJ1-2; D uncertain. The CDR3 is made up of 13 amino acids. Trimming removed 8 bases from V and 7 bases from J, with 17 bases in between. Germline-derived CDR1 and CDR2 are SEHNR and FQNEAQ (reference sequence).

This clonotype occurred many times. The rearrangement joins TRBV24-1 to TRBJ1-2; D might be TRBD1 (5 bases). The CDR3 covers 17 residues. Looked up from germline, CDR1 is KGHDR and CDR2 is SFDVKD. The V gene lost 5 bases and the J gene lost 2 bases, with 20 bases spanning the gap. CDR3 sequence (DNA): TGTGCCACCAGTGGAGCACCGGGACGAAACACGAACTATGGCTACACCTTC. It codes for CATSGAPGRNTNYGYTF.

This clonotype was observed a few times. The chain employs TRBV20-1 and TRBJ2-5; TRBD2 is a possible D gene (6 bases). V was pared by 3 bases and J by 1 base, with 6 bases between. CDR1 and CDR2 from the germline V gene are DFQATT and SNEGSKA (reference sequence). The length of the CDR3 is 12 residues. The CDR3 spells CSARTSQETQYF. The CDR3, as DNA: TGCAGTGCTAGGACTAGCCAAGAGACCCAGTACTTC.

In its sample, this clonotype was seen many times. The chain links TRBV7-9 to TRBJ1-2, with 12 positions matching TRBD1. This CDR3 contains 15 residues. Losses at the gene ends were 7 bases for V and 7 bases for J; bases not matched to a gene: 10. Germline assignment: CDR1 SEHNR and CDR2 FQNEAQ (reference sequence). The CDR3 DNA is TGTGCCAGCACCCTAAACACGGGACAGGGGGCTGGCTACACCTTC. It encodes CASTLNTGQGAGYTF.